Presented here are 14 T cell receptor beta chains from one specimen sequenced in a study of response to subunit inactivated influenza vaccine (dated by TCRdb to the late 2010s). Receptor libraries were prepared by RT-PCR. Data came from an Illumina HiSeq 2500. Using fastp at Q25 and MiXCR, TCRdb reprocessed the public reads and kept productive beta chains. Rows matching on CDR3 protein sequence are summarized as one entry with the most common DNA and genes. Within this sample are approximately 700,000 distinct CDR3 sequences, with about a sixth of them counted one time only. The biggest ten clones account for around 10% of the sample. Source: PBMCs from blood, taken about 12 days after vaccination. The receptors originated from a man aged 45-60 years who received an inactivated influenza vaccine. Donor details come from another sample of the same person, matched by shared clones.

This clonotype came up many times. This chain links TRBV12-3 or TRBV12-4 with TRBJ1-1; TRBD1 aligns across 7 bases. This CDR3 has 14 amino acids. J lost 4 bases, V lost 5 bases, and 7 bases had no gene match. CDR3 sequence reads: CASSVTGASTEAFF. The CDR3 nucleotides read TGTGCCAGCAGTGTTACAGGGGCGTCCACTGAAGCTTTCTTT.

The V gene is TRBV6-5, the J gene TRBJ2-7; TRBD2 matches 9 bases. Germline CDR1 and CDR2: MNHEY and SVGAGI. The junction had 9 bases not matched to a gene; V was cut back by 0 bases and J by 3 bases. This CDR3 has 17 amino acids. CDR3 sequence reads: CASSYSARGGDLYEQYF. As DNA, the CDR3 is TGTGCCAGCAGTTACTCGGCCCGCGGGGGGGATCTCTACGAGCAGTACTTC.

This chain uses TRBV4-3 with TRBJ1-1; D is unclear. The ends were cut back, 1 base at V and 2 bases at J, with 8 bases in the middle. Per the germline V gene, CDR1 is LGHNA and CDR2 is YSLEER. The length of the CDR3 is 14 residues. CDR3 in amino acids: CASSQGGPNTEAFF. As DNA, the CDR3 is TGCGCCAGCAGCCAAGGAGGGCCTAACACTGAAGCTTTCTTT.

This clonotype was seen a handful of times. The rearrangement links TRBV29-1 to TRBJ2-7, with 7 bases identical to TRBD1. The CDR3 has 15 residues. CDR1 is SQVTM, CDR2 ANQGSEA, per germline. V lost 1 base and J lost 2; bases outside the gene matches: 8. In DNA form, the CDR3 reads TGCAGCGTTGAAGGACAGGGAGAGGGTACCTACGAGCAGTACTTC. Its protein is CSVEGQGEGTYEQYF.

This clonotype was seen repeatedly, ten times or more. This rearrangement joins TRBV15 to TRBJ2-7, with D perhaps matching TRBD2 (5 bases). Between the trimmed V and J ends, which lost 0 bases and 4 bases, there was a span of 13 bases. Germline V CDR1 and CDR2: LNHNV, YYDKDF (reference sequence). The CDR3 sequence is 15 residues long. The CDR3 spells CATSRDRGKVYEQYF. CDR3 DNA sequence: TGTGCCACCAGCAGAGATCGGGGTAAAGTTTACGAGCAGTACTTC.

This clonotype was seen more than once but under ten times. CDR3 protein: CASSPQTGRGGYTF. In nucleotides, the CDR3 is TGTGCCAGCAGTCCCCAGACAGGGCGGGGTGGCTACACCTTC. This rearrangement joins TRBV27 to TRBJ1-2; 7 bases map to TRBD1. The CDR3 runs 14 residues. Germline V gives CDR1 MNHEY, CDR2 SMNVEV (reference sequence). J lost 7 bases, V lost 5 bases, and 10 bases had no gene match.

This clonotype was counted at least ten times. J is TRBJ1-2 and V is TRBV12-3 or TRBV12-4; D uncertain. This CDR3 has 12 residues. The V end was cut by 6 bases, the J end by 2 bases, with 7 bases between. The CDR3 region has the DNA TGTGCCAGCAGCTTGGGAAACTATGGCTACACCTTC. Translating gives CASSLGNYGYTF.

This clonotype has a handful of counts. This CDR3 reads CASSAQRSGNTIYF. The CDR3 DNA is TGTGCCAGCAGCGCCCAACGATCTGGAAACACCATATATTTT. The V call is TRBV9, the J call TRBJ1-3; D unclear. The germline V and J ends were trimmed by 3 bases and 1 base, with 8 bases remaining between them. CDR1 and CDR2 (germline): SGDLS, YYNGEE. This CDR3 contains 14 residues.

This clonotype came up once. This chain joins TRBV18 and TRBJ2-3; 7 nucleotides agree with TRBD2. Germline V gene sequence: CDR1 KGHSH, CDR2 LQKENI. The CDR3 runs to 17 residues. V lost 3 bases and J lost 2; bases outside the gene matches: 11. The CDR3 loop reads CASSPLGAGYATDTQYF. The CDR3 DNA sequence: TGTGCCAGCTCACCCCTAGGAGCGGGATACGCCACAGATACGCAGTATTTT.

The genes are TRBV4-3 and TRBJ2-1; 8 bases fit TRBD2. The V gene end was trimmed by 2 bases and the J gene end by 8 bases; junction bases not matched to a gene: 8. From germline, CDR1 is LGHNA and CDR2 YSLEER. The CDR3 is 15 amino acids. CDR3 sequence reads: CASSQRREGWYEQFF. CDR3 nucleotide sequence: TGCGCCAGCAGCCAACGTCGGGAGGGCTGGTATGAGCAGTTCTTC.

There are many counts of this clonotype. J is TRBJ1-1 and V is TRBV29-1; perhaps TRBD1 as D (5 bases). The CDR3 extends over 12 amino acids. Trimming stripped 4 bases from V and 2 bases from J, with 8 bases between. CDR1 and CDR2 (germline): SQVTM, ANQGSEA. CDR3 sequence reads: CSVGTSNTEAFF. The DNA for the CDR3 is TGCAGCGTTGGGACATCCAACACTGAAGCTTTCTTT.

J is TRBJ1-1 and V is TRBV28; D is ambiguous. Germline lookup yields CDR1 MDHEN and CDR2 SYDVKM. Trimming removed 6 bases at V and 11 bases at J, with 13 bases between. There are 11 residues in the CDR3. CDR3 loop: CASSRTPRAFF. The CDR3 nucleotides read TGTGCCAGCAGCCGGACCCCGAGGGCTTTCTTT.

This chain uses TRBV6-5 with TRBJ2-3; 8 positions agree with TRBD1. CDR1 and CDR2 from the germline V gene are MNHEY and SVGAGI. The trim removed 4 bases at V and 4 bases at J, leaving 4 bases unmatched. This CDR3 spans 14 amino acids. The CDR3 DNA sequence: TGTGCCAGCAGTTGGACAGGGAACGCAGATACGCAGTATTTT. This gives the protein CASSWTGNADTQYF.

This clonotype was seen a few times. This chain uses TRBV12-3 or TRBV12-4 with TRBJ2-2; tentative D call: TRBD2 (6 bases). The CDR3 totals 15 residues. With 8 bases removed from V and 6 bases from J, the gap between germline ends came to 19 bases. DNA for the CDR3: TGTGCCAGCGGTGGAGGGATGGGTGTTGCCGGGGAGCTGTTTTTT. It translates to CASGGGMGVAGELFF.